Described below is a single TCR beta chain sequence and its context. These data originate in a study of T-cell memory formation after mild COVID-19. MiXCR was run by TCRdb on the 5' RACE reads, yielding one entry per CDR3 protein. The table lists under 600,000 distinct CDR3 sequences, roughly 21% of them singletons. This receptor was taken from an adult woman who had mild COVID-19 (a few samples of this study predate the infection). Cell type and time point are not known. The specimen was PBMCs or a T cell subset sorted from them (not recorded which).

The chain's CDR3 is CASSLEDGANQPQHF. CDR3 coding DNA: TGTGCCAGCAGCTTAGAGGATGGGGCAAATCAGCCCCAGCATTTT. The V gene is TRBV7-2, the J gene TRBJ1-5, with D maybe TRBD1 (5 bases). The CDR3 is 15 residues long. The V end lost 1 base, the J end lost 4 bases, and 11 bases lay between the germline ends. Looked up from germline, CDR1 is SGHTA and CDR2 is FQGNSA.